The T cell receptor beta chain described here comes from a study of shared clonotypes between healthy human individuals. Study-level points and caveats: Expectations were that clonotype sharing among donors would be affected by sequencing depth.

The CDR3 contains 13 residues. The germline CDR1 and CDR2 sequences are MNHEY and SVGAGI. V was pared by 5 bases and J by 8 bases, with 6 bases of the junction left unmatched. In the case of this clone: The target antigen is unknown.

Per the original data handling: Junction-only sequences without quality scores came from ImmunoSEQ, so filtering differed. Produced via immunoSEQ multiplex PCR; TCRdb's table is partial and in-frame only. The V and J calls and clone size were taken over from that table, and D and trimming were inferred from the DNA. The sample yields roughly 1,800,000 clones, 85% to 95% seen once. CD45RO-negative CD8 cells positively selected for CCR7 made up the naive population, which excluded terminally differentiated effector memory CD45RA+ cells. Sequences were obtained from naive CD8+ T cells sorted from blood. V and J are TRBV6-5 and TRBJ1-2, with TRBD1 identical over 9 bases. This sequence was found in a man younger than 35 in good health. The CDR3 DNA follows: TGTGCCAGCAGTGAGGACAGGGGCGCCGGCTACACCTTC. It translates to CASSEDRGAGYTF.